These 6 T cell receptor beta chains were sequenced from one sample in a study of PD-1 blockade in classical Hodgkin lymphoma. The sample's time point: cycle 4 day 1 (C4D1), after about 6 weeks of nivolumab. In every patient, relapse followed autologous stem cell transplantation, while exposure to brentuximab vedotin differed. Some clones are missing from TCRdb's copy, which holds only in-frame ones; the method was immunoSEQ multiplex PCR. Among about 64,000 clones, over 85% were seen once, and the ten largest hold approximately 8%. Sequences were derived from peripheral blood mononuclear cells (PBMCs), sampled before the fourth cycle of nivolumab. The origin of the receptors is a human donor with classical Hodgkin lymphoma.

This rearrangement joins TRBV5-4 to TRBJ2-5; D uncertain. The ends were cut back, 0 bases at V and 0 bases at J, with 12 bases in the middle. Per the germline V gene, CDR1 is SGHNT and CDR2 is YYREEE (reference sequence). CDR3 length: 16 residues. CDR3 DNA: TGTGCCAGCAGCTTGGGGTTGGGCCGTTACCAAGAGACCCAGTACTTC. It is translated as CASSLGLGRYQETQYF.

The rearrangement links TRBV11-2 to TRBJ2-7, with 15 nucleotides matching TRBD2. Trimming removed 1 base from V and 5 bases from J; junction bases left unmatched: 9. This CDR3 has 18 amino acids. Germline V gene data show CDR1 as SGHAT and CDR2 as FQNNGV. In DNA, the CDR3 is TGTGCCAGCAGCTTAGCGCCTGGGACTAGCGGGAGGAACCACGAGCAGTACTTC. It translates to CASSLAPGTSGRNHEQYF.

CDR3 in amino acids: CASSGGGRYEQYF. The CDR3 DNA reads TGTGCCAGCTCGGGGGGGGGTAGGTACGAGCAGTACTTC. This rearrangement joins TRBV6-5 to TRBJ2-7; 8 nucleotides line up with TRBD2. CDR3 size: 13 residues. After removal of 8 bases from V and 4 bases from J, the junction contained 7 bases not matched to a gene. Germline V lookup: CDR1 MNHEY, CDR2 SVGAGI.

The chain employs TRBV28 and TRBJ1-2, with a weak D call TRBD1 (5 bases). With 2 bases removed from V and 4 bases from J, the gap between germline ends came to 8 bases. Germline V lookup: CDR1 MDHEN, CDR2 SYDVKM. The CDR3 contains 13 residues. CDR3 sequence: CASSLDSGYGYTF. The DNA for the CDR3 is TGTGCCAGCAGTTTAGACAGCGGCTATGGCTACACCTTC.

The chain combines TRBV11-3 with TRBJ2-1, with D tentatively TRBD2 (5 bases). The CDR3 consists of 13 residues. CDR1 and CDR2 (germline): SGHNT, YENEEA. Trimming stripped 5 bases from V and 10 bases from J, with 15 bases between. The CDR3 loop reads CASSPRGMREQFF. The CDR3 DNA is TGTGCCAGCAGCCCGCGAGGGATGAGAGAGCAGTTCTTC.

V and J are TRBV19 and TRBJ2-2, with D uncertain. V lost 5 bases, J lost 3 bases, and 13 bases lay in between. CDR1 is LNHDA, CDR2 SQIVND, per germline (reference sequence). The CDR3 has 15 amino acids. The CDR3 protein is CASSLGNWYTGELFF. CDR3 nucleotides: TGTGCCAGTAGTTTGGGAAATTGGTACACCGGGGAGCTGTTTTTT.